This TCR beta chain is drawn from a study of OX40 agonist ivuxolimab in advanced cancers. Across the whole study: Anti-PD-1, anti-PD-L1 or anti-CTLA-4 therapy given earlier was allowed, and 40% had some. Study results and caveats: Individuals who were partial responders at 0.1-3.0 mg/kg had clonal expansion that ranked among the lowest. Clonal expansion was seen in CD4+ and CD8+ blood T cells by week 6 at 0.1 to 3.0 mg/kg.

Some clones are missing from TCRdb's copy, which holds only in-frame ones; the method was immunoSEQ multiplex PCR. Of tens of thousands of clones listed, 88% are singletons. About this clone itself: No antigen is known for it.

The length of the CDR3 is 15 residues. The trim removed 7 bases at V and 0 bases at J, leaving 4 bases unmatched. Germline CDR1 reads MNHEY; CDR2 reads SMNVEV (reference sequence). This material consisted of CD4+ or CD8+ T cells sorted from blood, taken in a trial of the OX40 agonist ivuxolimab. The source of this sequence is an adult with an advanced solid tumor such as melanoma, head and neck, liver or kidney cancer. The rearrangement links TRBV27 to TRBJ2-1, with TRBD2 identical over 9 bases. In DNA, the CDR3 is TGTGCCAGCAACCCGACTAGCGGCTCCTACAATGAGCAGTTCTTC. This codes for CASNPTSGSYNEQFF.